This TCR beta chain was sequenced in a study of early T cells in non-severe SARS-CoV-2 infection. Across the study: Unsorted whole-blood RNA was sequenced in bulk, leaving chains unpaired. The study, taken as a whole, reports: Database matching using VDJdb favored anti-spike CD8 responses, with private and CD4 specificities left missing.

Unique molecular identifiers tagged individual cDNA molecules. TCRdb used MiXCR to reprocess the 5' RACE reads, holding one entry per CDR3 protein. The sample records over 15,000 distinct CDR3 sequences, roughly 5% being singletons. At least ten counts were recorded for this clonotype. What it binds is not known. V was pared by 5 bases and J by 6 bases, with 16 bases between. This CDR3 spans 15 amino acids. Germline V CDR1 and CDR2: SGHAT, FQNNGV. This clonotype originated in an adult who was a healthcare worker with PCR-confirmed SARS-CoV-2 infection or an uninfected control (not recorded which). The chain has TRBV11-2 and TRBJ2-2; a weak D match, TRBD2 (5 bases). Source material: whole blood. CDR3 protein: CASSPGPREAGELFF. In nucleotides, the CDR3 is TGTGCCAGCAGCCCCGGACCGAGGGAAGCCGGGGAGCTGTTTTTT.